This T cell receptor (beta chain) was captured by sequencing in a study of blood T cell repertoires in COVID-19. At the level of the study: Acute and convalescent COVID-19 samples came from the United States, Italy and Spain. PBMCs, B-cell-depleted T cells, or T cells provided the cDNA or gDNA that made up the material.

Original processing methods: For nucleated cells, counts were estimated from reference gene primer amplification. Measured with immunoSEQ multiplex PCR; TCRdb has only the in-frame clones, and not every one. The DNA was the basis for D and trimming; V, J and clone size are from that table. This sample has roughly 120,000 clones, with roughly 82% found just once. The V and J ends lost 7 bases and 3 bases, in that order; junction bases with no gene match: 4. This CDR3 has 12 amino acids. CDR1 is SQVTM and CDR2 is ANQGSEA in the germline V gene. Material for sequencing was peripheral blood. The V and J genes are TRBV29-1 and TRBJ2-7, with 9 nucleotides matching TRBD1. The source of this sequence is a woman aged 80 or over with active or convalescent COVID-19. The CDR3 loop is CSAGQGIYEQYF. The CDR3 region has the DNA TGCAGCGCAGGACAGGGGATCTACGAGCAGTACTTC.